This is a list of T cell receptor beta chains from one sample in a study of T cells in Graves' hyperthyroidism and ophthalmopathy. TCRdb re-derived calls from the multiplex PCR reads in MiXCR, one entry per CDR3 protein. The sample includes a few hundred thousand distinct CDR3 sequences, approximately 14% of them seen just once. Sequencing was carried out using blood. The receptors derive from a woman in her thirties or forties with Graves' ophthalmopathy. Each CDR3 is given with its conserved first and last residue. D genes are given only for firm matches. Only some rows state a clone size, as once, few, many or a class for expanded clones.

CDR3 length: 15
D gene: TRBD2
J gene: TRBJ2-1
clone size: NA
V gene: TRBV6-1
CDR3 protein: CASIIGGLSYNEQFF
CDR3 DNA: TGTGCCAGTATAATCGGGGGGTTATCGTACAATGAGCAGTTCTTC

CDR3 length: 16
D gene: TRBD1
J gene: TRBJ2-6
clone size: many
V gene: TRBV7-8
CDR3 protein: CASTLQQGSGANVLTF
CDR3 DNA: TGTGCCAGCACCTTACAACAGGGGTCCGGGGCCAACGTCCTGACTTTC

CDR3 length: 15
D gene: TRBD2
J gene: TRBJ2-1
clone size: few
V gene: TRBV5-4
CDR3 protein: CASTLLAGAHNEQFF
CDR3 DNA: TGTGCCAGCACCCTGCTAGCGGGTGCCCACAATGAGCAGTTCTTC

CDR3 length: 14
D gene: NA
J gene: TRBJ1-4
clone size: many
V gene: TRBV2
CDR3 protein: CASAEGTTNEKLFF
CDR3 DNA: TGTGCCAGCGCCGAGGGGACAACTAATGAAAAACTGTTTTTT

CDR3 length: 12
D gene: NA
J gene: TRBJ1-2
clone size: many
V gene: TRBV2
CDR3 protein: CASRRAVEGYTF
CDR3 DNA: TGTGCCAGCAGGCGGGCAGTAGAGGGCTACACCTTC

CDR3 length: 16
D gene: TRBD1
J gene: TRBJ2-1
clone size: NA
V gene: TRBV11-2
CDR3 protein: CASSLRGQGDANEQFF
CDR3 DNA: TGTGCCAGCAGCCTCCGTGGGCAGGGGGACGCCAATGAGCAGTTCTTC

CDR3 length: 12
D gene: NA
J gene: TRBJ2-3
clone size: many
V gene: TRBV7-2
CDR3 protein: CASRRGTDTQYF
CDR3 DNA: TGTGCCAGCCGCCGGGGCACAGATACGCAGTATTTT

CDR3 length: 14
D gene: NA
J gene: TRBJ2-7
clone size: many
V gene: TRBV7-2
CDR3 protein: CASSFNRDTYEQYF
CDR3 DNA: TGTGCCAGCAGCTTTAACCGGGACACCTACGAGCAGTACTTC

CDR3 length: 14
D gene: TRBD1
J gene: TRBJ2-1
clone size: few
V gene: TRBV6-5
CDR3 protein: CASSYLIGTGLTFF
CDR3 DNA: TGTGCCAGCAGTTACCTGATCGGGACAGGCCTAACCTTCTTC

CDR3 length: 15
D gene: TRBD1
J gene: TRBJ2-7
clone size: NA
V gene: TRBV5-6
CDR3 protein: CASSPSGTGLHEQYF
CDR3 DNA: TGTGCCAGCAGTCCCTCCGGGACAGGCCTTCACGAGCAGTACTTC

CDR3 length: 13
D gene: NA
J gene: TRBJ2-5
clone size: many
V gene: TRBV3-1
CDR3 protein: CASSQVGVETQYF
CDR3 DNA: TGTGCCAGCAGCCAAGTGGGAGTGGAGACCCAGTACTTC

CDR3 length: 15
D gene: NA
J gene: TRBJ1-3
clone size: NA
V gene: TRBV10-3
CDR3 protein: CAISDTGTSGNTIYF
CDR3 DNA: TGTGCCATCAGTGATACCGGGACATCTGGAAACACCATATATTTT

CDR3 length: 14
D gene: TRBD1
J gene: TRBJ1-1
clone size: many
V gene: TRBV12-3/TRBV12-4
CDR3 protein: CASRPDREYNEAFF
CDR3 DNA: TGTGCCAGCAGGCCTGACAGGGAGTATAATGAAGCTTTCTTT

CDR3 length: 14
D gene: TRBD1
J gene: TRBJ2-1
clone size: many
V gene: TRBV11-2
CDR3 protein: CASSPTGGYNEQFF
CDR3 DNA: TGTGCCAGCAGTCCTACAGGGGGATACAATGAGCAGTTCTTC

CDR3 length: 15
D gene: TRBD1
J gene: TRBJ2-5
clone size: many
V gene: TRBV12-3/TRBV12-4
CDR3 protein: CASSQRTGAQETQYF
CDR3 DNA: TGTGCCAGCAGTCAAAGGACAGGCGCCCAAGAGACCCAGTACTTC

CDR3 length: 15
D gene: NA
J gene: TRBJ2-1
clone size: once
V gene: TRBV11-1
CDR3 protein: CASSDPASINNEQFF
CDR3 DNA: TGTGCCAGCAGCGACCCGGCCTCAATAAACAATGAGCAGTTCTTC

CDR3 length: 14
D gene: NA
J gene: TRBJ2-5
clone size: many
V gene: TRBV24-1
CDR3 protein: CATSERRGRETQYF
CDR3 DNA: TGTGCCACCAGTGAAAGGAGGGGTAGAGAGACCCAGTACTTC

CDR3 length: 15
D gene: NA
J gene: TRBJ1-5
clone size: NA
V gene: TRBV7-2
CDR3 protein: CASSLSLGNAQPQHF
CDR3 DNA: TGTGCCAGCAGCTTATCGCTGGGGAATGCTCAGCCCCAGCATTTT

CDR3 length: 14
D gene: NA
J gene: TRBJ2-7
clone size: NA
V gene: TRBV4-1
CDR3 protein: CASSQGTETYEQYF
CDR3 DNA: TGCGCCAGCAGCCAAGGGACAGAGACGTACGAGCAGTACTTC

CDR3 length: 13
D gene: NA
J gene: TRBJ1-1
clone size: NA
V gene: TRBV24-1
CDR3 protein: CATSGSGGSEAFF
CDR3 DNA: TGTGCCACCAGTGGTTCCGGGGGGTCCGAAGCTTTCTTT

CDR3 length: 12
D gene: NA
J gene: TRBJ1-2
clone size: many
V gene: TRBV2
CDR3 protein: CASSGRGDGYTF
CDR3 DNA: TGTGCCAGCAGCGGTAGGGGGGATGGCTACACCTTC

CDR3 length: 14
D gene: NA
J gene: TRBJ1-1
clone size: many
V gene: TRBV6-1
CDR3 protein: CASSFRASDTEAFF
CDR3 DNA: TGTGCCAGCAGTTTCCGGGCGTCGGACACTGAAGCTTTCTTT

CDR3 length: 18
D gene: TRBD2
J gene: TRBJ2-1
clone size: many
V gene: TRBV7-9
CDR3 protein: CASSPFSAGLPSYNEQFF
CDR3 DNA: TGTGCCAGCAGCCCCTTTTCAGCGGGACTCCCCTCCTACAATGAGCAGTTCTTC

CDR3 length: 12
D gene: NA
J gene: TRBJ2-7
clone size: few
V gene: TRBV30
CDR3 protein: CAWSQASYEQYF
CDR3 DNA: TGTGCCTGGAGTCAGGCTTCCTACGAGCAGTACTTC

CDR3 length: 14
D gene: TRBD1
J gene: TRBJ2-2
clone size: NA
V gene: TRBV3-1
CDR3 protein: CASSKGTATGELFF
CDR3 DNA: TGTGCCAGCAGCAAAGGGACAGCCACCGGGGAGCTGTTTTTT

CDR3 length: 17
D gene: TRBD2
J gene: TRBJ2-1
clone size: few
V gene: TRBV5-6
CDR3 protein: CASSLDGTSGTLDEQFF
CDR3 DNA: TGTGCCAGCAGCTTGGACGGGACTAGCGGGACGTTGGATGAGCAGTTCTTC

CDR3 length: 15
D gene: TRBD2
J gene: TRBJ2-3
clone size: many
V gene: TRBV12-3/TRBV12-4
CDR3 protein: CASSPSGGKLDTQYF
CDR3 DNA: TGTGCCAGCAGCCCTAGCGGGGGGAAATTAGATACGCAGTATTTT

CDR3 length: 15
D gene: NA
J gene: TRBJ2-4
clone size: many
V gene: TRBV3-1
CDR3 protein: CASSLSLVSQNIQYF
CDR3 DNA: TGTGCCAGCAGCCTCTCACTAGTTTCCCAAAACATTCAGTACTTC

CDR3 length: 14
D gene: NA
J gene: TRBJ2-7
clone size: many
V gene: TRBV2
CDR3 protein: CASFRGEGNYEQYF
CDR3 DNA: TGTGCCAGCTTCAGGGGAGAGGGGAACTACGAGCAGTACTTC

CDR3 length: 14
D gene: NA
J gene: TRBJ1-5
clone size: NA
V gene: TRBV5-5
CDR3 protein: CASSLSSDNQPQHF
CDR3 DNA: TGTGCCAGCAGCTTATCCTCCGACAATCAGCCCCAGCATTTT

CDR3 length: 14
D gene: NA
J gene: TRBJ1-6
clone size: NA
V gene: TRBV28
CDR3 protein: CASSLSIGDSPLHF
CDR3 DNA: TGTGCCAGCAGTTTGAGTATCGGGGATTCACCCCTCCACTTT

CDR3 length: 14
D gene: NA
J gene: TRBJ2-7
clone size: many
V gene: TRBV6-1
CDR3 protein: CASRPEQGTYEQYF
CDR3 DNA: TGTGCCAGCCGGCCGGAACAGGGAACCTACGAGCAGTACTTC

CDR3 length: 14
D gene: TRBD1
J gene: TRBJ1-4
clone size: NA
V gene: TRBV6-1
CDR3 protein: CASSAGQGREKLFF
CDR3 DNA: TGTGCCAGCAGCGCGGGACAGGGACGGGAAAAACTGTTTTTT

CDR3 length: 16
D gene: NA
J gene: TRBJ1-4
clone size: NA
V gene: TRBV7-9
CDR3 protein: CASSSRLVPTNEKLFF
CDR3 DNA: TGTGCCAGCAGCTCGCGTCTGGTACCAACTAATGAAAAACTGTTTTTT

CDR3 length: 13
D gene: NA
J gene: TRBJ1-1
clone size: many
V gene: TRBV29-1
CDR3 protein: CSVVRATNTEAFF
CDR3 DNA: TGCAGCGTTGTTCGGGCCACGAACACTGAAGCTTTCTTT

CDR3 length: 13
D gene: NA
J gene: TRBJ2-2
clone size: many
V gene: TRBV11-3
CDR3 protein: CASSWRRTGELFF
CDR3 DNA: TGTGCCAGCAGCTGGAGGAGGACCGGGGAGCTGTTTTTT

CDR3 length: 13
D gene: NA
J gene: TRBJ1-1
clone size: many
V gene: TRBV6-1
CDR3 protein: CASSYGKFTEAFF
CDR3 DNA: TGTGCCAGCAGTTACGGGAAGTTCACTGAAGCTTTCTTT

CDR3 length: 11
D gene: NA
J gene: TRBJ1-2
clone size: NA
V gene: TRBV29-1
CDR3 protein: CSAEELYGYTF
CDR3 DNA: TGCAGCGCCGAAGAACTCTATGGCTACACCTTC

CDR3 length: 16
D gene: TRBD2
J gene: TRBJ2-1
clone size: few
V gene: TRBV19
CDR3 protein: CASSIDLGLANNEQFF
CDR3 DNA: TGTGCCAGTAGTATAGATCTCGGACTAGCGAACAATGAGCAGTTCTTC

CDR3 length: 15
D gene: TRBD1
J gene: TRBJ2-7
clone size: many
V gene: TRBV11-2
CDR3 protein: CASSPRDRGPYEQYF
CDR3 DNA: TGTGCCAGCAGCCCTCGGGACAGGGGCCCCTACGAGCAGTACTTC

CDR3 length: 18
D gene: NA
J gene: TRBJ2-7
clone size: many
V gene: TRBV6-1
CDR3 protein: CASSDGLLPGQQSYEQYF
CDR3 DNA: TGTGCCAGCAGTGATGGCCTCCTCCCAGGGCAACAATCCTACGAGCAGTACTTC

CDR3 length: 13
D gene: NA
J gene: TRBJ1-3
clone size: NA
V gene: TRBV6-2/TRBV6-3
CDR3 protein: CAATNPAGNTIYF
CDR3 DNA: TGTGCCGCAACGAACCCAGCTGGAAACACCATATATTTT

CDR3 length: 16
D gene: NA
J gene: TRBJ2-7
clone size: NA
V gene: TRBV18
CDR3 protein: CASSPELATLRHEQYF
CDR3 DNA: TGTGCCAGCTCACCCGAATTGGCCACACTCCGGCACGAGCAGTACTTC

CDR3 length: 16
D gene: NA
J gene: TRBJ1-1
clone size: NA
V gene: TRBV13
CDR3 protein: CASSTTDGDRNTEAFF
CDR3 DNA: TGTGCCAGCAGCACTACCGACGGTGACAGGAACACTGAAGCTTTCTTT

CDR3 length: 16
D gene: TRBD2
J gene: TRBJ2-1
clone size: once
V gene: TRBV12-3/TRBV12-4
CDR3 protein: CASRLAGGLNFHEQFF
CDR3 DNA: TGTGCCAGCAGACTAGCGGGGGGGCTGAATTTCCATGAGCAGTTCTTC

CDR3 length: 16
D gene: TRBD2
J gene: TRBJ2-2
clone size: few
V gene: TRBV5-6
CDR3 protein: CASSEGLAGVTGELFF
CDR3 DNA: TGTGCCAGCAGCGAGGGACTAGCGGGAGTCACCGGGGAGCTGTTTTTT

CDR3 length: 15
D gene: NA
J gene: TRBJ2-3
clone size: many
V gene: TRBV6-2/TRBV6-3
CDR3 protein: CASRGQRPSTDTQYF
CDR3 DNA: TGTGCCAGCAGAGGACAGCGGCCAAGCACAGATACGCAGTATTTT

CDR3 length: 16
D gene: TRBD2
J gene: TRBJ2-5
clone size: NA
V gene: TRBV13
CDR3 protein: CASSSRLAGKQETQYF
CDR3 DNA: TGTGCCAGCAGCTCCCGACTAGCGGGGAAACAAGAGACCCAGTACTTC

CDR3 length: 15
D gene: TRBD1
J gene: TRBJ1-2
clone size: few
V gene: TRBV27
CDR3 protein: CASSAAGQSFYGYTF
CDR3 DNA: TGTGCCAGCAGTGCCGCGGGACAGAGCTTCTATGGCTACACCTTC

CDR3 length: 15
D gene: NA
J gene: TRBJ1-1
clone size: many
V gene: TRBV5-8
CDR3 protein: CASSRARGSNTEAFF
CDR3 DNA: TGTGCCAGCAGCCGTGCAAGAGGCTCGAACACTGAAGCTTTCTTT

CDR3 length: 11
D gene: NA
J gene: TRBJ1-2
clone size: NA
V gene: TRBV27
CDR3 protein: CASRSVYGYTF
CDR3 DNA: TGTGCCAGTAGAAGCGTCTATGGCTACACCTTC

CDR3 length: 12
D gene: NA
J gene: TRBJ2-1
clone size: many
V gene: TRBV20-1
CDR3 protein: CSASAAYNEQFF
CDR3 DNA: TGCAGTGCTAGTGCGGCCTACAATGAGCAGTTCTTC

CDR3 length: 14
D gene: NA
J gene: TRBJ2-6
clone size: NA
V gene: TRBV28
CDR3 protein: CASSLSGGANVLTF
CDR3 DNA: TGTGCCAGCAGTCTATCTGGGGGGGCCAACGTCCTGACTTTC

CDR3 length: 13
D gene: TRBD1
J gene: TRBJ1-2
clone size: many
V gene: TRBV20-1
CDR3 protein: CSARLGTGQGYTF
CDR3 DNA: TGCAGTGCTAGACTCGGGACAGGGCAAGGCTACACCTTC